A single sample is the source of the 26 T cell receptor beta chains below, sequenced in a study of T cell responses to AZD1222 COVID-19 vaccine. This table comes from immunoSEQ multiplex PCR, and its TCRdb copy is limited to in-frame clones, with some not included. The sample carries tens of thousands of clones, 90% to 95% recorded once. Source: peripheral blood, taken on day 0 of AZD1222 vaccination. The receptors were gathered from an adult in good health.

The genes are TRBV5-1 and TRBJ1-2; perhaps TRBD1 as D (5 bases). Germline assignment: CDR1 SGHRS and CDR2 YFSETQ. Trimming removed 3 bases from V and 4 bases from J, with 13 bases in between. CDR3 size: 14 residues. The CDR3 DNA reads TGCGCCAGCAGCTGGGACCAACCCCGCTATGGCTACACCTTC. Encoded protein: CASSWDQPRYGYTF.

This clone was observed once. The chain recombines TRBV6-2 or TRBV6-3 with TRBJ2-4; tentative D call: TRBD1 (5 bases). Trimming took off 2 bases at V and 0 bases at J, with 23 bases between the two ends. This CDR3 contains 20 residues. CDR1 and CDR2 (germline): MNHEY, SVGEGT. The CDR3 region has the DNA TGTGCCAGCAGTTACACCCAGAATTTGAGGACATCTCTAGCCAAAAACATTCAGTACTTC. This codes for CASSYTQNLRTSLAKNIQYF.

The chain couples TRBV2 to TRBJ1-2; 7 positions agree with TRBD1. CDR1 is SNHLY and CDR2 is FYNNEI in the germline V gene. With V trimmed by 7 bases and J by 5 bases, 10 bases remained unmatched. CDR3 size: 14 residues. This chain's CDR3 is CASIQGGQLYGYTF. CDR3 DNA sequence: TGTGCCAGCATTCAAGGGGGACAGCTTTATGGCTACACCTTC.

The V gene is TRBV11-1, the J gene TRBJ1-1, with D possibly matching TRBD1 (6 bases). The CDR3 sequence is 15 residues long. Germline V CDR1 and CDR2: SGHAT, FQDESV (reference sequence). The V and J ends lost 5 bases and 7 bases respectively, with 20 bases between them. The CDR3 sequence is CASSPTTNRDGEAFF. The CDR3 region has the DNA TGTGCCAGCAGCCCCACAACAAACAGGGATGGTGAAGCTTTCTTT.

The chain couples TRBV6-5 to TRBJ1-5; 10 bases line up with TRBD1. With 7 bases clipped from V and 7 bases from J, the junction kept 7 bases outside the gene matches. The CDR3 is made up of 14 amino acids. CDR1 is MNHEY and CDR2 is SVGAGI in the germline V gene. The CDR3, as DNA: TGTGCCAGCAAGAGGACAGGGGGAGACCAGCCCCAGCATTTT. Amino acids: CASKRTGGDQPQHF.

V usage is TRBV6-5 and J usage is TRBJ2-3, with 7 bases lining up with TRBD1. Germline-derived CDR1 and CDR2 are MNHEY and SVGAGI. This CDR3 is built from 13 residues. With 11 bases clipped from V and 4 bases from J, the junction kept 9 bases outside the gene matches. Here the CDR3 DNA reads TGTGCCTCCGGAAGGGGGCGGTCAGATACGCAGTATTTT. Protein: CASGRGRSDTQYF.

This chain uses TRBV3-1 (or the pseudogene TRBV3-2) with TRBJ1-5; possibly TRBD1 for D (5 bases). This CDR3 comprises 13 residues. From germline, CDR1 is LGHDT and CDR2 YNNKEL (reference sequence). The ends were cut back, 4 bases at V and 7 bases at J, with 11 bases in the middle. The CDR3: CASSLRVSQPQHF. The CDR3 DNA reads TGTGCCAGCAGCCTCAGGGTTAGCCAGCCCCAGCATTTT.

The J gene is TRBJ1-6, the V gene TRBV27; no firm D call. The germline V gene has CDR1 MNHEY and CDR2 SMNVEV (reference sequence). The CDR3 has 12 amino acids. V gave up 6 bases and J gave up 15 bases, with 15 bases separating them. CDR3 nucleotide sequence: TGTGCCAGCAGCCCCTCCCCCCCCCTCCTCCACTTT. Its translation: CASSPSPPLLHF.

Remarks on this clone: Different DNA sequences within this sample yield the same CDR3. The genes are TRBV7-2 and TRBJ2-3; no definite D call. V lost 3 bases, J lost 5 bases, and 6 bases lay in between. Germline V gene lookup returns CDR1 SGHTA and CDR2 FQGNSA. CDR3 length: 12 amino acids. The chain's CDR3 is CASSFLRDTQYF. CDR3 coding DNA: TGTGCCAGCAGCTTTCTACGAGATACGCAGTATTTT.

This chain connects TRBV18 to TRBJ1-4, with D unclear. CDR1 is KGHSH, CDR2 LQKENI, per germline. This CDR3 spans 14 amino acids. Trimming stripped 2 bases from V and 13 bases from J, with 17 bases between. The DNA of the CDR3 is TGTGCCAGCTCACCAGAGGGTGTGGAAGGTCGACTGTTTTTT. As protein: CASSPEGVEGRLFF.

V is TRBV7-7 and J is TRBJ2-7; 9 bases match TRBD1. Germline V lookup: CDR1 SSHAT, CDR2 FNYEAQ (reference sequence). Trimming took 4 bases from V and 5 from J; bases not matched to a gene: 9. The CDR3 contains 15 residues. CDR3 sequence: CASSCPGQGFHEQYF. In nucleotides, the CDR3 is TGTGCCAGCAGCTGCCCGGGACAGGGATTCCACGAGCAGTACTTC.

This chain links TRBV21-1 with TRBJ2-7; TRBD2 reflects the table's D call only, with no check against the DNA. TRBV21-1 is classified as a pseudogene. The CDR3 has 15 residues. CDR3 protein: CAPNPSGTFYYEQYF. The CDR3 DNA sequence: TGTGCCCCCAACCCGTCCGGGACTTTCTATTACGAGCAGTACTTC.

This rearrangement joins TRBV29-1 to TRBJ1-6; 10 nucleotides align to TRBD1. V lost 6 bases to trimming and J lost 5 bases; unmatched junction nucleotides: 7. The CDR3 sequence is 15 residues long. Germline V lookup: CDR1 SQVTM, CDR2 ANQGSEA. This CDR3 is CSVKMGQGNNSPLHF. In DNA form, the CDR3 reads TGCAGCGTGAAGATGGGACAGGGGAATAATTCACCCCTCCACTTT.

V gene TRBV5-1 combines with J gene TRBJ2-3; TRBD1 might be the D (5 bases). V lost 4 bases and J 6 bases, leaving 12 bases between the germline ends. Per the germline V gene, CDR1 is SGHRS and CDR2 is YFSETQ. The CDR3 contains 13 residues. CDR3 in amino acids: CASSNQGADTQYF. The CDR3 DNA is TGCGCCAGCAGCAACCAGGGTGCGGATACGCAGTATTTT.

The chain couples TRBV18 to TRBJ2-7, with a possible D match to TRBD2 (6 bases). Trimming cost V 6 bases and J 1 base, with 19 bases left between them. Germline-derived CDR1 and CDR2 are KGHSH and LQKENI. CDR3 length: 16 residues. CDR3 DNA: TGTGCCAGCTCCCTGTCTGGAGGGAGAGGGTCCTACGAGCAGTACTTC. This translates into CASSLSGGRGSYEQYF.

The rearrangement uses TRBV7-9 and TRBJ2-4; 7 bases match TRBD1. CDR3 size: 16 residues. The J segment lost 0 bases and the V segment lost 5 bases, leaving 7 bases of the junction unmatched. Germline V lookup: CDR1 SEHNR, CDR2 FQNEAQ (reference sequence). The CDR3 region is CASSPGQDKAKNIQYF. In DNA form, the CDR3 reads TGTGCCAGCAGCCCAGGACAGGACAAAGCCAAAAACATTCAGTACTTC.

The rearrangement uses TRBV29-1 and TRBJ2-5; either TRBD1 or TRBD2 may fit D (5 bases each). The CDR3 covers 13 residues. CDR1 is SQVTM, CDR2 ANQGSEA, per germline. Trimming left V 6 bases short and J 5 bases short, with 16 bases between. The CDR3 is CSVGTARGETQYF. CDR3 coding DNA: TGCAGCGTAGGGACCGCCCGAGGGGAGACCCAGTACTTC.

The chain is built from TRBV7-9 and TRBJ2-2, with no clear D. This CDR3 region has 16 residues. The germline V gene has CDR1 SEHNR and CDR2 FQNEAQ (reference sequence). V was cut by 6 bases and J by 0 bases, with 14 bases left in between. CDR3 loop: CASSGPGLPNTGELFF. CDR3 nucleotide sequence: TGTGCCAGCAGTGGGCCGGGTCTTCCGAACACCGGGGAGCTGTTTTTT.

This chain links TRBV9 with TRBJ2-5; a possible D gene is TRBD2 (5 bases). Germline V gene lookup returns CDR1 SGDLS and CDR2 YYNGEE. V lost 3 bases to trimming and J lost 5 bases, with 14 bases between them. The CDR3 is 14 amino acids. This chain's CDR3 is CASSASAGPETQYF. DNA of the CDR3: TGTGCCAGCAGCGCCTCGGCGGGCCCGGAGACCCAGTACTTC.

The chain carries TRBV6-5 and TRBJ2-7; D is possibly TRBD1 (6 bases). This CDR3 region has 16 residues. The germline V gene encodes CDR1 MNHEY and CDR2 SVGAGI. The V gene lost 4 bases and the J gene lost 9 bases, with 25 bases spanning the gap. DNA for the CDR3: TGTGCCAGCAGTTTTACCTCGGGACAAGCCACCATTGCGCAGTACTTC. Its protein is CASSFTSGQATIAQYF.

The rearrangement links TRBV19 to TRBJ2-2, with 7 bases lining up with TRBD1. The germline gives CDR1 LNHDA, CDR2 SQIVND (reference sequence). The length of the CDR3 is 14 residues. J was trimmed by 2 bases and V by 6 bases; bases with no gene match: 3. CDR3 residues: CASRRDSNTGELFF. CDR3 nucleotides: TGTGCCAGTAGGAGGGACAGTAACACCGGGGAGCTGTTTTTT.

The chain couples TRBV2 to TRBJ1-1; unclear D gene. Germline CDR1 reads SNHLY; CDR2 reads FYNNEI. This CDR3 is 14 amino acids long. V lost 2 bases and J lost 0, with 7 bases in between. This CDR3 is CASSEMAVNTEAFF. CDR3 nucleotide sequence: TGTGCCAGCAGTGAAATGGCGGTGAACACTGAAGCTTTCTTT.

The chain carries TRBV20-1 and TRBJ1-1; D call uncertain. Per the germline V gene, CDR1 is DFQATT and CDR2 is SNEGSKA (reference sequence). The length of the CDR3 is 11 residues. V shed 4 bases and J shed 3 bases, with 6 bases lying between them. CDR3 DNA sequence: TGCAGTGCTAAAAGGCACACTGAAGCTTTCTTT. Translation: CSAKRHTEAFF.

J is TRBJ1-2 and V is TRBV5-5; no reliable D call. This CDR3 spans 15 amino acids. With 0 bases removed from V and 9 bases from J, the gap between germline ends came to 18 bases. CDR1 and CDR2 (germline): SGHKS, YYEKEE (reference sequence). CDR3 region: CASSLDRHNRVSYTF. CDR3 DNA: TGTGCCAGCAGCTTGGACCGACACAACAGAGTAAGCTACACCTTC.

This chain links TRBV18 with TRBJ2-1, with 7 nucleotides matching TRBD1. V was pared by 1 base and J by 9 bases, with 6 bases of the junction left unmatched. There are 14 residues in the CDR3. CDR1 and CDR2 (germline): KGHSH, LQKENI. DNA for the CDR3: TGTGCCAGCTCACCACGGGACAGCAGCTTTGAGCAGTTCTTC. Amino acid sequence: CASSPRDSSFEQFF. Supplemented by reference TRBV18 and TRBJ2-1, the full variable domain reads NAGVMQNPRHLVRRRGQEARLRCSPMKGHSHVYWYRQLPEEGLKFMVYLQKENIIDESGMPKERFSAEFPKEGPSILRIQQVVRGDSAAYFCASSPRDSSFEQFFGPGTRLTVL.

The chain links TRBV21-1 to TRBJ1-5. TRBV21-1 is tagged as a pseudogene. This CDR3 contains 17 residues. Here the CDR3 reads CASRKGGGMESNQPQHF. CDR3 nucleotides: TGTGCCAGCCGAAAAGGAGGGGGGATGGAGAGCAATCAGCCCCAGCATTTT.